This entry concerns a single T cell receptor beta chain. These data are taken from a study of blood T cell repertoires in COVID-19. Across the study: Samples taken during acute and convalescent COVID-19 were collected in the United States, Italy and Spain.

Germline lookup yields CDR1 SGHRS and CDR2 YFSETQ. The CDR3 is 14 amino acids. J was trimmed by 10 bases and V by 1 base; bases with no gene match: 5. Sequencing used immunoSEQ multiplex PCR; TCRdb keeps in-frame clones, though not all of them. The sample consists of 270,000 or so clones, roughly 93% of them appearing once. The sample taken for sequencing was PBMCs or T cells enriched from blood (not recorded which). This sequence originates from a woman in her thirties or forties with acute COVID-19. This chain joins TRBV5-1 and TRBJ2-1; 10 nucleotides align to TRBD2. The DNA of the CDR3 is TGCGCCAGCAGCTTGACTAGCGGGAAGTTAGAGCAGTTCTTC. Protein sequence: CASSLTSGKLEQFF.